Below, 23 T cell receptor beta chains from the same sample are listed, as sequenced in a study of blood T cell repertoires in COVID-19. Profiled with immunoSEQ multiplex PCR; TCRdb holds only in-frame clones, not every one. The repertoire holds 80,000 or so clones, with 75% to 85% as singletons. The sequencing sample was made of peripheral blood. The receptor set was obtained from a woman in her 70s with acute or convalescent COVID-19.

V usage is TRBV25-1 and J usage is TRBJ1-2, with 7 bases lining up with TRBD1. The J segment lost 0 bases and the V segment lost 6 bases, leaving 4 bases of the junction unmatched. The CDR3 has 14 residues. Germline CDR1 MGHDK, CDR2 SYGVNS. The CDR3 coding sequence is TGTGCCAGCAGACCCGACAGGGCTAACTATGGCTACACCTTC. This translates into CASRPDRANYGYTF.

The genes are TRBV7-2 and TRBJ2-7, with D hard to call. Trimming cost V 2 bases and J 0 bases, with 11 bases left between them. The CDR3 runs to 15 residues. Germline V gene data show CDR1 as SGHTA and CDR2 as FQGNSA. In DNA, the CDR3 is TGTGCCAGCAGCTTAAGCCCGGTGAGCTCCTACGAGCAGTACTTC. It specifies CASSLSPVSSYEQYF.

The chain recombines TRBV7-3 with TRBJ2-1, with 14 bases identical to TRBD2. The CDR3 has 15 amino acids. Germline CDR1 SGHTA, CDR2 FQGTGA. J was trimmed by 8 bases and V by 5 bases; bases with no gene match: 5. The CDR3 bases are TGTGCCAGCAGCACCGGACTAGCGGGGGGCTATGAGCAGTTCTTC. Translating it yields CASSTGLAGGYEQFF.

This clone was seen more than once but under ten times. The chain is built from TRBV5-5 and TRBJ2-5, with 8 bases fitting TRBD1. The CDR3 is 15 amino acids. Germline V gene data show CDR1 as SGHKS and CDR2 as YYEKEE (reference sequence). V dropped 2 bases and J dropped 4; count of bases not matched to a gene: 7. The CDR3 region has the DNA TGTGCCAGCAGCTTAGCTCAACAGGGGGGAGAGACCCAGTACTTC. This sequence encodes CASSLAQQGGETQYF. Full variable domain (outside the CDR3, taken from reference TRBV5-5 and TRBJ2-5): DAGVTQSPTHLIKTRGQQVTLRCSPISGHKSVSWYQQVLGQGPQFIFQYYEKEERGRGNFPDRFSARQFPNYSSELNVNALLLGDSALYLCASSLAQQGGETQYFGPGTRLLVL.

The chain recombines TRBV7-9 with TRBJ1-4, with D perhaps matching TRBD1 (5 bases). The CDR3 is 13 amino acids. V was pared by 5 bases and J by 8 bases, with 12 bases between. CDR1 is SEHNR and CDR2 is FQNEAQ in the germline V gene (reference sequence). Here the CDR3 DNA reads TGTGCCAGCAGCGAAGGGGCGGAAGAAAAACTGTTTTTT. It translates to CASSEGAEEKLFF.

The chain links TRBV4-2 to TRBJ1-2; 12 bases map to TRBD1. Germline CDR1 is LGHNA and CDR2 is YNFKEQ. The CDR3 is 14 amino acids. J lost 8 bases, V lost 4 bases, and 5 bases had no gene match. CDR3 DNA sequence: TGTGCCAGCAGCCCAATCGGGACAGGGGGCGGCTACACCTTC. Its translation is CASSPIGTGGGYTF.

This chain links TRBV4-2 with TRBJ2-3, with 8 bases identical to TRBD2. Unmatched junction bases numbered 9, after V lost 0 bases and J lost 1 base. This CDR3 spans 18 amino acids. The germline CDR1 and CDR2 sequences are LGHNA and YNFKEQ. The CDR3 loop is CASSQDRAGGPRTDTQYF. CDR3 coding DNA: TGTGCCAGCAGCCAAGATCGGGCGGGGGGCCCTCGCACAGATACGCAGTATTTT.

This clone was counted many times. Written as DNA, the CDR3 is TGCGCCAGCGCCCTAGCGGGGGGTAACAATGAGCAGTTCTTC. This codes for CASALAGGNNEQFF. V gene TRBV4-3 combines with J gene TRBJ2-1, with TRBD2 matching over 11 bases. The germline gives CDR1 LGHNA, CDR2 YSLEER. The length of the CDR3 is 14 residues. V lost 8 bases, J lost 5 bases, and 5 bases stayed unmatched.

The gene calls are TRBV19 and TRBJ1-1, with 7 bases fitting TRBD1. V dropped 3 bases and J dropped 1; count of bases not matched to a gene: 26. This CDR3 comprises 22 residues. Germline V lookup: CDR1 LNHDA, CDR2 SQIVND (reference sequence). CDR3 protein: CASSIFLGFLDDREWRNTEAFF. CDR3 nucleotides: TGTGCCAGTAGTATTTTTCTAGGGTTTTTAGATGACAGGGAGTGGCGGAACACTGAAGCTTTCTTT.

This chain joins TRBV11-2 and TRBJ1-2; 11 bases align to TRBD1. From germline, CDR1 is SGHAT and CDR2 FQNNGV. The CDR3 totals 14 residues. The J segment lost 8 bases and the V segment lost 5 bases, leaving 7 bases of the junction unmatched. The CDR3 spells CASSPDRDRGGYTF. For the CDR3, the DNA is TGTGCCAGCAGCCCGGACAGGGACAGGGGGGGCTACACCTTC.

The chain couples TRBV6-2 or TRBV6-3 to TRBJ2-1; a weak D match, TRBD1 (5 bases). This CDR3 has 14 residues. Deletions cut 0 bases from V and 8 bases from J, with 11 bases between. Germline-derived CDR1 and CDR2 are MNHEY and SVGEGT. The CDR3 spells CASSYSRESDEQFF. Written as DNA, the CDR3 is TGTGCCAGCAGTTACTCCAGGGAATCGGATGAGCAGTTCTTC.

This chain joins TRBV14 and TRBJ1-2; possibly TRBD1 for D (6 bases). The V gene lost 6 bases and the J gene lost 6 bases, with 14 bases spanning the gap. The germline V gene has CDR1 SGHDN and CDR2 FVKESK. This CDR3 spans 13 amino acids. This CDR3 is CASRPTGIDGYTF. The CDR3 nucleotides are TGTGCCAGCAGGCCAACAGGGATAGATGGCTACACCTTC.

The chain is built from TRBV5-1 and TRBJ2-5, with D possibly being TRBD1 (5 bases). CDR3 length: 14 residues. Germline lookup yields CDR1 SGHRS and CDR2 YFSETQ. V dropped 0 bases and J dropped 2 bases, with 8 bases sitting between them. CDR3 in amino acids: CASSLGQRQETQYF. CDR3 nucleotide sequence: TGCGCCAGCAGCTTGGGACAGCGTCAAGAGACCCAGTACTTC.

This chain joins TRBV5-1 and TRBJ2-2; TRBD2 is a possible D gene (6 bases). Trimming pared 4 bases from V and 4 bases from J, leaving 11 bases between. The CDR3 sequence is 14 residues long. Germline loops: CDR1 SGHRS, CDR2 YFSETQ. The CDR3 sequence is CASSIRLVTGELFF. The CDR3 DNA follows: TGCGCCAGCAGCATAAGACTAGTCACCGGGGAGCTGTTTTTT.

This chain connects TRBV9 to TRBJ2-7; TRBD2 agrees at 11 bases. The CDR3 is 14 residues long. Losses at the gene ends were 3 bases for V and 5 bases for J; bases not matched to a gene: 4. Germline lookup yields CDR1 SGDLS and CDR2 YYNGEE. CDR3 sequence reads: CASSGGTSGHEQYF. The CDR3 nucleotides are TGTGCCAGCAGCGGCGGGACTAGCGGCCACGAGCAGTACTTC.

J is TRBJ2-7 and V is TRBV19; perhaps TRBD1 as D (6 bases). This CDR3 has 14 residues. The germline gives CDR1 LNHDA, CDR2 SQIVND (reference sequence). V shed 1 base and J shed 5 bases, with 12 bases lying between them. CDR3 DNA sequence: TGTGCCAGTAGTATAGGGCAGGGGTCCCACGAGCAGTACTTC. Amino acids: CASSIGQGSHEQYF.

Regarding this clone: Other DNA sequences of this sample code for an identical CDR3. The chain combines TRBV5-1 with TRBJ1-1; a weak D match, TRBD1 (5 bases). The CDR3 is 12 residues long. CDR1 and CDR2 (germline): SGHRS, YFSETQ. V gave up 4 bases and J gave up 1 base, with 5 bases separating them. CDR3 in amino acids: CASSQGNTEAFF. In DNA form, the CDR3 reads TGCGCCAGCAGCCAGGGGAACACTGAAGCTTTCTTT.

The chain joins TRBV19 to TRBJ1-2; D might be TRBD1 (6 bases). Looked up from germline, CDR1 is LNHDA and CDR2 is SQIVND (reference sequence). The CDR3 runs 13 residues. The ends were cut back, 6 bases at V and 4 bases at J, with 12 bases in the middle. The CDR3, as DNA: TGTGCCAGTAGGTCGGACAGCGTCTATGGCTACACCTTC. This gives the protein CASRSDSVYGYTF.

The chain links TRBV11-3 to TRBJ1-3; no clear D gene. CDR1 SGHNT and CDR2 YENEEA come from the germline V gene. Trimming shortened V by 0 bases and J by 7 bases, and 4 bases separated the two germline ends. This CDR3 spans 12 amino acids. The DNA of the CDR3 is TGTGCCAGCAGCTTAGAACACAACACCATATATTTT. This translates into CASSLEHNTIYF.

The J gene is TRBJ2-7, the V gene TRBV11-3; the D gene is possibly TRBD1 (6 bases). The germline V gene encodes CDR1 SGHNT and CDR2 YENEEA. The V gene lost 0 bases and the J gene lost 4 bases, with 7 bases spanning the gap. The CDR3 totals 13 residues. This CDR3 reads CASSLDTGYEQYF. The CDR3 DNA follows: TGTGCCAGCAGCTTAGATACAGGGTACGAGCAGTACTTC.

The chain recombines TRBV3-1 (or the pseudogene TRBV3-2) with TRBJ2-1; a possible D gene is TRBD1 (6 bases). Germline CDR1 reads LGHDT; CDR2 reads YNNKEL (reference sequence). The CDR3 extends over 17 amino acids. Trimming removed 0 bases from V and 3 bases from J, with 15 bases in between. The CDR3 loop reads CASSQDIRGSLYNEQFF. CDR3 in DNA: TGTGCCAGCAGCCAAGATATCAGGGGTTCTCTCTACAATGAGCAGTTCTTC.

V is TRBV7-2 and J is TRBJ2-3; TRBD2 matches 7 bases. With V trimmed by 2 bases and J by 9 bases, 11 bases remained unmatched. The CDR3 totals 15 residues. The V gene's germline CDR1 is SGHTA and CDR2 FQGNSA. CDR3 DNA: TGTGCCAGCAGCTTAAACGGGGGGACCCCTGGGACGCAGTATTTT. Translating gives CASSLNGGTPGTQYF.

The CDR3 sequence: CASSQDLRGSTDTQYF. Written as DNA, the CDR3 is TGTGCCAGCAGCCAAGATCTACGGGGGAGCACAGATACGCAGTATTTT. The rearrangement uses TRBV3-1 (or the pseudogene TRBV3-2) and TRBJ2-3, with TRBD2 as a possible D gene (6 bases). With 0 bases removed from V and 0 bases from J, the gap between germline ends came to 10 bases. Germline V CDR1 and CDR2: LGHDT, YNNKEL (reference sequence). There are 16 residues in the CDR3.